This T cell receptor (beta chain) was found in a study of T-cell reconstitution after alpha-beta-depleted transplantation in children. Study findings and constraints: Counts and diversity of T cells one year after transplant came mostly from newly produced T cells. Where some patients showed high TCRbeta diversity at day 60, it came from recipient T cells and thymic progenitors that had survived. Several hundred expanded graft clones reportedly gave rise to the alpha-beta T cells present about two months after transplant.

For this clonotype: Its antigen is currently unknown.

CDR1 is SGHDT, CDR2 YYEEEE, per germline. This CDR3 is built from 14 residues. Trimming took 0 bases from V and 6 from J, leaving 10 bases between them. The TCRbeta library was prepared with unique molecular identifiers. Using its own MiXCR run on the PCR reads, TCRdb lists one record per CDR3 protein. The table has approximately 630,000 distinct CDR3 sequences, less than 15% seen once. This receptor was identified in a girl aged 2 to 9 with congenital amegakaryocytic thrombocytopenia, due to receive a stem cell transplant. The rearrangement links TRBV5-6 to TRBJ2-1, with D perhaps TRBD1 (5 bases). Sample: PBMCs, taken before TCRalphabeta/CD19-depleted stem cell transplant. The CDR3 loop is CASSLGFRANEQFF. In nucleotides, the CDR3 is TGTGCCAGCAGCTTGGGTTTCAGGGCCAATGAGCAGTTCTTC.